The 25 T cell receptor beta chains listed next were all sequenced from one sample in a study of blood T cell repertoires in COVID-19. Profiled with immunoSEQ multiplex PCR; TCRdb holds only in-frame clones, not every one. The sample lists about 250,000 clones; around 90% were seen once. The sequencing sample was made of PBMCs or T cells enriched from blood (not recorded which). Receptor source: a woman aged 25 to 39 with acute COVID-19.

The chain is built from TRBV27 and TRBJ1-1; tentatively, D is TRBD1 (5 bases). The CDR3 spans 15 residues. Trimming left V 5 bases short and J 1 base short, with 14 bases between. Germline V gene sequence: CDR1 MNHEY, CDR2 SMNVEV (reference sequence). CDR3 sequence reads: CASSSHGQWNTEAFF. The CDR3 nucleotides are TGTGCCAGCAGTAGCCATGGACAATGGAACACTGAAGCTTTCTTT.

The V gene is TRBV19, the J gene TRBJ1-2; D remains unclear. Germline loops: CDR1 LNHDA, CDR2 SQIVND (reference sequence). V lost 5 bases and J lost 6, with 7 bases in between. The CDR3 runs 11 residues. The CDR3: CASSPNHGYTF. In DNA form, the CDR3 reads TGTGCCAGTAGTCCTAATCATGGCTACACCTTC.

The V call is TRBV12-3 or TRBV12-4, the J call TRBJ1-1, with TRBD1 identical over 10 bases. The CDR3 has 12 residues. Trimming removed 3 bases from V and 10 bases from J; junction bases left unmatched: 2. The CDR3 region has the DNA TGTGCCAGCAGTTTTCGGGACAGGGGAGCTTTCTTT. It yields the protein CASSFRDRGAFF.

The chain joins TRBV2 to TRBJ1-5, with D possibly matching TRBD1 (5 bases). Between the trimmed V and J ends, which lost 7 bases and 5 bases, there was a span of 12 bases. Germline V lookup: CDR1 SNHLY, CDR2 FYNNEI. The CDR3 is 13 residues long. The CDR3: CASMVTGDQPQHF. The DNA for the CDR3 is TGTGCCAGCATGGTAACAGGAGATCAGCCCCAGCATTTT.

This clone was counted only a few times. The rearrangement uses TRBV5-4 and TRBJ2-1, with 7 bases matching TRBD1. This CDR3 comprises 15 residues. The ends lost 0 bases at V and 6 bases at J; junction bases unmatched: 6. Looked up from germline, CDR1 is SGHNT and CDR2 is YYREEE (reference sequence). The CDR3 DNA reads as TGTGCCAGCAGCTTGGGACAGGGTCGCGGCAATGAGCAGTTCTTC. This translates into CASSLGQGRGNEQFF.

The CDR3 loop reads CASSKTKRRTGLIMAYTDTQYF. CDR3 in DNA: TGTGCCAGCAGCAAAACGAAGCGTAGGACAGGGCTGATCATGGCCTACACAGATACGCAGTATTTT. The gene calls are TRBV21-1 and TRBJ2-3; the table's D call TRBD1 went unverified against the DNA. TRBV21-1 is assigned pseudogene status. CDR3 length: 22 residues.

Points on this clone: The DNA is omitted, as the CDR3 cannot be located on it reliably, and the CDR3 follows TCRdb's listing. The genes are TRBV21-1 and TRBJ2-2; the table's D call, TRBD1, has no DNA check behind it. TRBV21-1 constitutes a pseudogene. The CDR3 spans 17 amino acids, including both terminal residues. CDR3 residues: CASSKWVGQGSTGELFF.

V is TRBV28 and J is TRBJ2-5; 8 nucleotides match TRBD1. Germline V lookup: CDR1 MDHEN, CDR2 SYDVKM. V trimming: 5 bases; J trimming: 7 bases; junction bases outside the gene matches: 12. This CDR3 has 15 residues. CDR3 nucleotide sequence: TGTGCCAGCAGTCACCCGCCGACAGGGGAACGGACCCAGTACTTC. It encodes CASSHPPTGERTQYF.

The chain has TRBV13 and TRBJ1-4; D possibly corresponds to TRBD1 (6 bases). Germline assignment: CDR1 PRHDT and CDR2 FYEKMQ (reference sequence). Trimming took off 0 bases at V and 6 bases at J, with 14 bases between the two ends. The CDR3 covers 16 residues. The CDR3 here is CASSLGDGAGDEKLFF. The DNA of the CDR3 is TGTGCCAGCAGCTTAGGGGATGGGGCAGGGGATGAAAAACTGTTTTTT. Supplemented by reference TRBV13 and TRBJ1-4, the full variable domain reads AAGVIQSPRHLIKEKRETATLKCYPIPRHDTVYWYQQGPGQDPQFLISFYEKMQSDKGSIPDRFSAQQFSDYHSELNMSSLELGDSALYFCASSLGDGAGDEKLFFGSGTQLSVL.

Turning to this clone: This sample also contains other DNA sequences that code for the same CDR3. V and J are TRBV5-1 and TRBJ2-5, with a weak D call TRBD2 (5 bases). Per germline, CDR1 SGHRS and CDR2 YFSETQ. This CDR3 contains 14 residues. Trimming cost V 0 bases and J 2 bases, with 8 bases left between them. The CDR3 protein is CASSLEPGQETQYF. The CDR3 bases are TGCGCCAGCAGCTTGGAGCCGGGGCAAGAGACCCAGTACTTC.

The chain has TRBV27 and TRBJ1-2, with D uncertain. Germline V gives CDR1 MNHEY, CDR2 SMNVEV (reference sequence). The germline V and J ends were trimmed by 3 bases and 4 bases, with 12 bases remaining between them. CDR3 length equals 14 residues. CDR3 bases: TGTGCCAGCAGTTTGAGGGAGGGCACCTATGGCTACACCTTC. Its protein product is CASSLREGTYGYTF.

The chain employs TRBV6-5 and TRBJ1-1, with TRBD1 as a possible D gene (5 bases). Trimming cost V 6 bases and J 2 bases, with 7 bases left between them. Looked up from germline, CDR1 is MNHEY and CDR2 is SVGAGI. The CDR3 sequence is 12 residues long. In nucleotides, the CDR3 is TGTGCCAGCAGCGACAGCAACACTGAAGCTTTCTTT. Its protein is CASSDSNTEAFF.

The chain has TRBV7-9 and TRBJ2-3; D may be TRBD1 (5 bases). The CDR3 length is 15 residues. In germline, CDR1 is SEHNR, CDR2 FQNEAQ (reference sequence). V was pared by 5 bases and J by 2 bases, with 14 bases between. The CDR3 loop reads CASSHKTTDTDTQYF. In nucleotides, the CDR3 is TGTGCCAGCAGCCATAAGACGACAGACACAGATACGCAGTATTTT. Full variable domain (rest looked up from reference TRBV7-9 and TRBJ2-3): DTGVSQNPRHKITKRGQNVTFRCDPISEHNRLYWYRQTLGQGPEFLTYFQNEAQLEKSRLLSDRFSAERPKGSFSTLEIQRTEQGDSAMYLCASSHKTTDTDTQYFGPGTRLTVL.

V usage is TRBV9 and J usage is TRBJ1-1; D gene uncertain. The CDR3 is 12 residues long. Trimming left V 7 bases short and J 1 base short, with 8 bases between. CDR1 and CDR2 from the germline V gene are SGDLS and YYNGEE. CDR3 in DNA: TGTGCCAGCGGTCCGGGGAACACTGAAGCTTTCTTT. Translation gives CASGPGNTEAFF.

This clone appeared a single time. The CDR3 protein is CASSLKTSDWRETQYF. The CDR3 bases are TGTGCCAGCAGCTTAAAGACTAGTGATTGGAGAGAGACCCAGTACTTC. The V call is TRBV7-8, the J call TRBJ2-5, with D perhaps TRBD2 (6 bases). The V and J ends lost 2 bases and 4 bases respectively, with 17 bases between them. This CDR3 spans 16 amino acids. CDR1 SGHVS and CDR2 FQNEAQ come from the germline V gene.

The chain is built from TRBV27 and TRBJ1-2; 7 nucleotides match TRBD1. Per the germline V gene, CDR1 is MNHEY and CDR2 is SMNVEV (reference sequence). The CDR3 is made up of 18 amino acids. V dropped 3 bases and J dropped 2; count of bases not matched to a gene: 15. The CDR3 protein is CASSFTLPPPGQNYGYTF. The CDR3 DNA is TGTGCCAGCAGTTTTACCCTCCCTCCTCCGGGACAGAACTATGGCTACACCTTC.

The V and J genes are TRBV19 and TRBJ1-2; possibly TRBD1 for D (5 bases). This CDR3 contains 15 residues. The V end was cut by 6 bases, the J end by 2 bases, with 16 bases between. The V gene's germline CDR1 is LNHDA and CDR2 SQIVND (reference sequence). Written as DNA, the CDR3 is TGTGCCAGTAGGGAAGGGTCAGGGAACAACTATGGCTACACCTTC. This translates into CASREGSGNNYGYTF.

The gene calls are TRBV5-6 and TRBJ1-4, with D maybe TRBD1 (6 bases). The ends were cut back, 7 bases at V and 8 bases at J, with 18 bases in the middle. The CDR3 runs 14 residues. Germline lookup yields CDR1 SGHDT and CDR2 YYEEEE. CDR3 sequence: CASRRDTGMEKLFF. The DNA for the CDR3 is TGTGCCAGCCGCCGGGACACGGGGATGGAAAAACTGTTTTTT.

The CDR3, as DNA: TGTGCCAGCAGTTTAGCGGGAGGGCCGCCCTACGAGCAGTACTTC. Its protein product is CASSLAGGPPYEQYF. V gene TRBV6-2 or TRBV6-3 combines with J gene TRBJ2-7; 11 bases match TRBD2. This CDR3 comprises 15 residues. V was pared by 4 bases and J by 2 bases, with 4 bases of the junction left unmatched. Germline V gene data show CDR1 as MNHEY and CDR2 as SVGEGT.

V gene TRBV3-1 (or the pseudogene TRBV3-2) combines with J gene TRBJ1-1, with D perhaps TRBD1 (5 bases). Germline CDR1 is LGHDT and CDR2 is YNNKEL (reference sequence). The CDR3 totals 15 residues. V was pared by 8 bases and J by 0 bases, with 16 bases between. CDR3 sequence reads: CASRGAFPMNTEAFF. CDR3 in DNA: TGTGCCAGCCGCGGGGCCTTTCCGATGAACACTGAAGCTTTCTTT.

The rearrangement joins TRBV7-3 to TRBJ2-2, with D possibly TRBD2 on 6 matching bases. This CDR3 spans 16 amino acids. With 5 bases removed from V and 2 bases from J, the gap between germline ends came to 15 bases. The germline V gene encodes CDR1 SGHTA and CDR2 FQGTGA. The CDR3 sequence: CASSRLGSGNTGELFF. As DNA, the CDR3 is TGTGCCAGCAGCCGGTTGGGTAGCGGTAACACCGGGGAGCTGTTTTTT.

This clone was seen only once. The V gene is TRBV6-6, the J gene TRBJ1-6; D may be TRBD1 (6 bases). The CDR3 covers 16 residues. Germline values: CDR1 MNHNY, CDR2 SVGAGI (reference sequence). V dropped 0 bases and J dropped 7 bases, with 13 bases sitting between them. The CDR3 spells CASSYSDSSGNSPLHF. The DNA for the CDR3 is TGTGCCAGCAGTTACTCGGACAGTTCGGGCAATTCACCCCTCCACTTT.

The rearrangement joins TRBV5-8 to TRBJ2-7, with 8 bases aligning to TRBD1. Trimming cost V 4 bases and J 5 bases; bases outside gene matches: 8. The CDR3 totals 14 residues. Germline-derived CDR1 and CDR2 are SGHTS and YDEGEE. The CDR3 region is CASSQWTGTHEQYF. CDR3 coding DNA: TGTGCCAGCAGCCAATGGACAGGGACCCACGAGCAGTACTTC.

Here the CDR3 DNA reads TGTGCCAGCTCTAACCGGGGTGGCGAACAGTACTTC. This translates into CASSNRGGEQYF. The chain uses TRBV11-2 and TRBJ2-7; D possibly corresponds to TRBD2 (5 bases). V lost 8 bases and J lost 10, with 18 bases in between. The CDR3 loop spans 12 amino acids. CDR1 and CDR2 (germline): SGHAT, FQNNGV. Full variable domain (remainder filled in from reference TRBV11-2 and TRBJ2-7): EAGVAQSPRYKIIEKRQSVAFWCNPISGHATLYWYQQILGQGPKLLIQFQNNGVVDDSQLPKDRFSAERLKGVDSTLKIQPAKLEDSAVYLCASSNRGGEQYFGPGTRLTVT.

As for this clone: The sample has other DNA sequences that encode this CDR3 too. The chain is built from TRBV28 and TRBJ2-3; 9 positions match TRBD2. The V gene's germline CDR1 is MDHEN and CDR2 SYDVKM. J gave up 0 bases and V 9 bases, and 4 bases lay outside the gene matches. The CDR3 extends over 14 amino acids. CDR3 DNA sequence: TGTGCCAGTAATCTAGCGGGAAGCACAGATACGCAGTATTTT. As protein: CASNLAGSTDTQYF.